This T cell receptor (beta chain) was observed in a study of T cells in Graves' hyperthyroidism and ophthalmopathy. Diagnostic assessment was based on clinical symptoms, serum thyroxine and TRAb, thyroid ultrasound and orbital computed tomography. Amplified regions were TCR beta CDR3 sequences from RNA transcripts. HTBI primers were the set used in a first-round RT-PCR of the TCR CDR3. TCRdb used MiXCR to reprocess the multiplex PCR reads, holding one entry per CDR3 protein. The table lists approximately 600,000 distinct CDR3 sequences, 16% of them singletons. Many counts were recorded for this clonotype. This CDR3 region has 13 residues. CDR1 and CDR2 from the germline V gene are SNHLY and FYNNEI. The J segment lost 5 bases and the V segment lost 6 bases, leaving 6 bases of the junction unmatched.

Material: blood. The sequence was obtained from a woman in her thirties with Graves' hyperthyroidism. The chain combines TRBV2 with TRBJ1-1; 7 bases map to TRBD1. This chain's CDR3 is CASRQGVGTEAFF. The DNA of the CDR3 is TGTGCCAGCAGGCAGGGGGTGGGAACTGAAGCTTTCTTT.